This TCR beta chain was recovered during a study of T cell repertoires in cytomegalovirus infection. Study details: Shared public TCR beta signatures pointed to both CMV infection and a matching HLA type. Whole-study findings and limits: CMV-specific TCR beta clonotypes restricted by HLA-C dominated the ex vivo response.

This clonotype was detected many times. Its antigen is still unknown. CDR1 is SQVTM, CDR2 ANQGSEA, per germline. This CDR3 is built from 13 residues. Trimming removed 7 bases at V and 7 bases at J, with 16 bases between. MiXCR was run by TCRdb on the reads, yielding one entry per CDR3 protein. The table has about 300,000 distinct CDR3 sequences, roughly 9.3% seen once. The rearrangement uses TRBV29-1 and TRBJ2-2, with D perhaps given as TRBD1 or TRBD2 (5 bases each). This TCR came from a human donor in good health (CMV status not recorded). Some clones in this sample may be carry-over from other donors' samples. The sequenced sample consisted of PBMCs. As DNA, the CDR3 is TGCAGCGGATATCGGGGCGTCGGCGGGGAGCTGTTTTTT. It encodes CSGYRGVGGELFF.